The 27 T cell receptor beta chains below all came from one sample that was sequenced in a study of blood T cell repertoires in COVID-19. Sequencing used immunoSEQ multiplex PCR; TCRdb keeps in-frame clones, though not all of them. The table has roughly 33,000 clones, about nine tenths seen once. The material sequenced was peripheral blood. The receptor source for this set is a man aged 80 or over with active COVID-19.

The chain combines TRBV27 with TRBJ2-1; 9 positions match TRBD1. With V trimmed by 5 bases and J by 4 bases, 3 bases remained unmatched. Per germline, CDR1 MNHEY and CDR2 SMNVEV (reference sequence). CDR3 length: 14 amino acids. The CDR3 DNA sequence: TGTGCCAGCAGTCGACAGGGGGAATACAATGAGCAGTTCTTC. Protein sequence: CASSRQGEYNEQFF.

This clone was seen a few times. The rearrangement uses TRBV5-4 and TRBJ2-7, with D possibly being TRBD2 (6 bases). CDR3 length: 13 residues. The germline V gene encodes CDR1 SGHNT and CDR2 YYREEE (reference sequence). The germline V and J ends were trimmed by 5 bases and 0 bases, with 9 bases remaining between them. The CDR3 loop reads CASSREFSYEQYF. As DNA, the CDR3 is TGTGCCAGCAGTCGGGAGTTCTCCTACGAGCAGTACTTC.

In DNA form, the CDR3 reads TGCGCCAGCAGCTCCGGGCGGGGAGTCGAGCAGTACTTC. Encoded protein: CASSSGRGVEQYF. J is TRBJ2-7 and V is TRBV5-1, with D possibly TRBD2 on 6 matching bases. The CDR3 has 13 residues. Looked up from germline, CDR1 is SGHRS and CDR2 is YFSETQ. V lost 3 bases and J 6 bases, leaving 13 bases between the germline ends.

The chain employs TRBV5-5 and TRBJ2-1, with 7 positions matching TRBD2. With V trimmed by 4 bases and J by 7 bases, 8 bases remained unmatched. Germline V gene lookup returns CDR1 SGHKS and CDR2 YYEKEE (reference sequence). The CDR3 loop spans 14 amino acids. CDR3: CASSPGLPGNEQFF. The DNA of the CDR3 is TGTGCCAGCAGCCCGGGACTACCGGGGAATGAGCAGTTCTTC. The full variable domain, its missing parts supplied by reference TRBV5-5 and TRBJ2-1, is DAGVTQSPTHLIKTRGQQVTLRCSPISGHKSVSWYQQVLGQGPQFIFQYYEKEERGRGNFPDRFSARQFPNYSSELNVNALLLGDSALYLCASSPGLPGNEQFFGPGTRLTVL.

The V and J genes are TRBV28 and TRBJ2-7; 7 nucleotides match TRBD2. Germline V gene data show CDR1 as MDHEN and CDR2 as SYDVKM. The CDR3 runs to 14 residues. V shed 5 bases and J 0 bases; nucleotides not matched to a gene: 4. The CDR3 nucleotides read TGTGCCAGCAGTGTGAGCGGGGTCTCCTACGAGCAGTACTTC. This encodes CASSVSGVSYEQYF.

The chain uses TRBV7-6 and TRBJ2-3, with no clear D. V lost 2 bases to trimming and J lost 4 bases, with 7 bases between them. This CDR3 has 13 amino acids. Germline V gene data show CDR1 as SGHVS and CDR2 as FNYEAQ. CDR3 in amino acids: CASSLSVADTQYF. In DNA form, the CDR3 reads TGTGCCAGCAGCTTAAGCGTCGCAGATACGCAGTATTTT.

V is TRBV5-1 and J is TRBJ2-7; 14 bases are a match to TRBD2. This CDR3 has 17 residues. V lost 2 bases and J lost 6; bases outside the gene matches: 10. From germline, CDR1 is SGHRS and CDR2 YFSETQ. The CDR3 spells CASSFGTSGSITREQYF. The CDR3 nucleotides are TGCGCCAGCAGCTTTGGGACTAGCGGGAGTATAACACGCGAGCAGTACTTC.

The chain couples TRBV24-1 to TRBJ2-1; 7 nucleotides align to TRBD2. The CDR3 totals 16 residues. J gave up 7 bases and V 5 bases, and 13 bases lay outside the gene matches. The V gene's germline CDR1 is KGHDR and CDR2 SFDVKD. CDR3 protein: CATSVGGSGRVNEQFF. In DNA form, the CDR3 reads TGTGCCACCAGTGTGGGAGGTAGTGGGAGGGTTAATGAGCAGTTCTTC.

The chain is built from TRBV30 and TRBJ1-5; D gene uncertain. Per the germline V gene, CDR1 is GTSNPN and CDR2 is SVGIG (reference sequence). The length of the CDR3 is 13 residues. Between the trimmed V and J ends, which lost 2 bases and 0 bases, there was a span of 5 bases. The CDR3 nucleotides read TGTGCCTGGAGTTTGAGTAGCAATCAGCCCCAGCATTTT. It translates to CAWSLSSNQPQHF. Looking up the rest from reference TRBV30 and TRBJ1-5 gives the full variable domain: SQTIHQWPATLVQPVGSPLSLECTVEGTSNPNLYWYRQAAGRGLQLLFYSVGIGQISSEVPQNLSASRPQDRQFILSSKKLLLSDSGFYLCAWSLSSNQPQHFGDGTRLSIL.

CDR3 DNA sequence: TGTGCCAGCAACCAGGGGAACACTGAAGCTTTCTTT. Translation gives CASNQGNTEAFF. The rearrangement joins TRBV6-1 to TRBJ1-1; TRBD1 might be the D (5 bases). Germline CDR1 is MNHNS and CDR2 is SASEGT. Deletions cut 7 bases from V and 1 base from J, with 7 bases between. There are 12 residues in the CDR3.

In DNA, the CDR3 is TGCGCCAGCAGCCAAGGCCCACCCCCGGGACAGGGGATGCTCGACAATGAGCAGTTCTTC. Protein: CASSQGPPPGQGMLDNEQFF. This chain joins TRBV4-3 and TRBJ2-1; 10 nucleotides line up with TRBD1. Trimming removed 1 base from V and 5 bases from J; junction bases left unmatched: 17. This CDR3 contains 20 residues. Looked up from germline, CDR1 is LGHNA and CDR2 is YSLEER.

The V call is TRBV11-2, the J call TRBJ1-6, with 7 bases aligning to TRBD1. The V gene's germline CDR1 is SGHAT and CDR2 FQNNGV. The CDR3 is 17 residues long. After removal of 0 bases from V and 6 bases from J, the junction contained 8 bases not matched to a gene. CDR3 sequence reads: CASSLDGTASGNSPLHF. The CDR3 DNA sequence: TGTGCCAGCAGCTTAGATGGGACAGCCAGCGGTAATTCACCCCTCCACTTT.

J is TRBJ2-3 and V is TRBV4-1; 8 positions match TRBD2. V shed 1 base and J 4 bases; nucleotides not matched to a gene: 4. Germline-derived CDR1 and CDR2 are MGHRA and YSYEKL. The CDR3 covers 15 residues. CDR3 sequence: CASSQAQRESDTQYF. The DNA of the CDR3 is TGCGCCAGCAGCCAAGCGCAGCGGGAGTCAGATACGCAGTATTTT.

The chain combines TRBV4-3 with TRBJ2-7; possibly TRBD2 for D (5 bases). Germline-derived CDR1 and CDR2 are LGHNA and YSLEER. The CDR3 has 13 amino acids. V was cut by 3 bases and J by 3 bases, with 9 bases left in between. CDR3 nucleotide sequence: TGCGCCAGCAGCCACCTTAGCGACTACGAGCAGTACTTC. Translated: CASSHLSDYEQYF.

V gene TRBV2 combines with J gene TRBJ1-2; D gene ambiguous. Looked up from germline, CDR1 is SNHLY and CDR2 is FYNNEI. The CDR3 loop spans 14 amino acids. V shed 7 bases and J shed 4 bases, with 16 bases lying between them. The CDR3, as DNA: TGTGCCAGCACCCCCAACGCGGCGGGCTATGGCTACACCTTC. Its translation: CASTPNAAGYGYTF.

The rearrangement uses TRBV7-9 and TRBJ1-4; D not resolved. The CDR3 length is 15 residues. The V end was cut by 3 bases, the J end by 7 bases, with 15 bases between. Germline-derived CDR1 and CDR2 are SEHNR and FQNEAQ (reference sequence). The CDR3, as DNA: TGTGCCAGCAGCTTGCCCATAGGAGCCGGTGAAAAACTGTTTTTT. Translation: CASSLPIGAGEKLFF.

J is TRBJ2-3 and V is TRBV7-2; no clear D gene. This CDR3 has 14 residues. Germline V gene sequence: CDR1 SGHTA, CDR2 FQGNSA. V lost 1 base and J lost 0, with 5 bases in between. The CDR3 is CASSLVSSTDTQYF. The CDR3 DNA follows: TGTGCCAGCAGCTTAGTTTCAAGCACAGATACGCAGTATTTT.

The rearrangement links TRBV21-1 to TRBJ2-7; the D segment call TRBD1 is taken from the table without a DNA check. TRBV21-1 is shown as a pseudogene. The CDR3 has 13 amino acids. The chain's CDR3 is CASRERGHDEQYF. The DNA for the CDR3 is TGTGCCAGCAGGGAAAGGGGACACGACGAGCAGTACTTC.

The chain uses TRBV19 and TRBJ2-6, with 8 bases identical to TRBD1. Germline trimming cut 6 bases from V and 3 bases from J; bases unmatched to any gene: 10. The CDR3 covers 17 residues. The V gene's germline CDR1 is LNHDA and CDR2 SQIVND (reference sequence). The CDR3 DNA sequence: TGTGCCAGTAGCACCGGACAGGGTCTAGTTGGGGCCAACGTCCTGACTTTC. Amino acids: CASSTGQGLVGANVLTF.

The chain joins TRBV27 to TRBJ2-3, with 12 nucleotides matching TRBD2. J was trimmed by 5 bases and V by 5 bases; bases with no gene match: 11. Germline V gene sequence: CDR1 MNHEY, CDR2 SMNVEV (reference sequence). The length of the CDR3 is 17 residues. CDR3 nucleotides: TGTGCCAGCAGTAGCAACCCGGGACTAGCGGGTATAGATACGCAGTATTTT. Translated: CASSSNPGLAGIDTQYF.

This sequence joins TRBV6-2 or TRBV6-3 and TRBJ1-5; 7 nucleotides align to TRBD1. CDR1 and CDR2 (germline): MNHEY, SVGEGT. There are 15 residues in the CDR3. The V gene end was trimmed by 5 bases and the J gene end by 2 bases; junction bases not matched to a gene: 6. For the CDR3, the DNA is TGTGCCAGCAGTCCGACAGGGACAGGCAATCAGCCCCAGCATTTT. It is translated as CASSPTGTGNQPQHF.

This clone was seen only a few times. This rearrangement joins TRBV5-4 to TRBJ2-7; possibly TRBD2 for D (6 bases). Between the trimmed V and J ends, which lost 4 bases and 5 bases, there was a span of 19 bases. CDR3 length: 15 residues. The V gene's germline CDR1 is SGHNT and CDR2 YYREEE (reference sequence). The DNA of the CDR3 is TGTGCCAGCAGCCCGCGAGACGGGGGTCCAAACGAGCAGTACTTC. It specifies CASSPRDGGPNEQYF.

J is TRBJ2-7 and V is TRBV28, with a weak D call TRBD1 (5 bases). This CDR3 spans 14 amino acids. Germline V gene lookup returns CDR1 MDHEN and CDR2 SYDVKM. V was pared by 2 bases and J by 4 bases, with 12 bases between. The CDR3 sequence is CASSLDRGRYEQYF. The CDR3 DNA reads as TGTGCCAGCAGTTTAGATAGGGGAAGGTACGAGCAGTACTTC.

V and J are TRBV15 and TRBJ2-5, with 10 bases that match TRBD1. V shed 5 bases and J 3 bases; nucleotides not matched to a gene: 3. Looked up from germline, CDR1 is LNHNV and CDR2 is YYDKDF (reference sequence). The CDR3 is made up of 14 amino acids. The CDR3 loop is CATSYGTGEETQYF. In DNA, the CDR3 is TGTGCCACCAGCTACGGGACAGGGGAAGAGACCCAGTACTTC.

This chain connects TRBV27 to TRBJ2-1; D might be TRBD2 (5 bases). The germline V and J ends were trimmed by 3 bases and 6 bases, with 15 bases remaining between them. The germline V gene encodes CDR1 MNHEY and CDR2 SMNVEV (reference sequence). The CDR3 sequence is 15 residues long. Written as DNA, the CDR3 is TGTGCCAGCAGTTTCCAGCGGTCGGGGTTCAATGAGCAGTTCTTC. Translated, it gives CASSFQRSGFNEQFF.

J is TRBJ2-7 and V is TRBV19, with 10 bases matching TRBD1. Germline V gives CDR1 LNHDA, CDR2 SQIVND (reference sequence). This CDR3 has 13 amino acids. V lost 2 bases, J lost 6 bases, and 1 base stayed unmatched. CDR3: CASSIRTGGEQYF. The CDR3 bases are TGTGCCAGTAGTATAAGGACAGGGGGCGAGCAGTACTTC.

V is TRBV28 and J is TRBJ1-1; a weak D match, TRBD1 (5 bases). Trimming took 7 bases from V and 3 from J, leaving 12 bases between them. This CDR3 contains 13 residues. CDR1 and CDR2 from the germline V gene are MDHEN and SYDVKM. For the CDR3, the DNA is TGTGCCAGCACCCTCATAGGGGACACTGAAGCTTTCTTT. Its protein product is CASTLIGDTEAFF.